The clone carrying this T cell receptor beta chain has ten or more counts. This entry is derived from a study of blood T cell repertoires in COVID-19. Study details: Samples representing acute and convalescent COVID-19 were sourced from the United States, Italy and Spain. Sources were T cells, B-cell-depleted T cells, or PBMCs; the material itself was cDNA or gDNA.

CDR3 length: 17 amino acids. As handled by the study authors: Estimation of nucleated cell counts was performed using reference gene primer amplification. The assay was immunoSEQ multiplex PCR, and TCRdb's table has in-frame clones only and misses some. V, J and clone size were drawn from that table, and D and trimming were deduced from the DNA. This sample carries about 36,000 clones, about 81% of them seen once, and the ten largest clones take 35% to 45%. Material: peripheral blood. The chain uses TRBV21-1 and TRBJ1-5; TRBD1, as called in the table, went unchecked against the DNA. TRBV21-1 is tagged as a pseudogene. The sequence came from a human donor in a cohort sampled during active or convalescent COVID-19. The donor label of this sample is uncertain. The CDR3 reads CATAWEPGTGGNQPQHF. The CDR3 region has the DNA TGTGCCACCGCATGGGAACCTGGGACAGGGGGCAATCAGCCCCAGCATTTT.